The 20 T cell receptor beta chains below come from one sample, sequenced in a study of technical replicates of blood from several donors. Profiled with immunoSEQ multiplex PCR; TCRdb holds only in-frame clones, not every one. Seen here are about 80,000 clones, around 97% observed once, and the top ten hold more than 0.15%. The specimen sequenced was T cells isolated from PBMCs. These receptors all stem from a human donor in good health.

The V gene is TRBV9, the J gene TRBJ2-3; D not certain. V lost 1 base and J lost 3, with 6 bases in between. CDR3 length equals 13 residues. The germline V gene has CDR1 SGDLS and CDR2 YYNGEE. CDR3 in DNA: TGTGCCAGCAGCGTAACTACTACAGATACGCAGTATTTT. As protein: CASSVTTTDTQYF.

The V and J genes are TRBV14 and TRBJ1-3; D is uncertain. V was cut by 5 bases and J by 0 bases, with 8 bases left in between. Germline CDR1 SGHDN, CDR2 FVKESK. This CDR3 is built from 14 residues. CDR3 sequence: CASSIRSSGNTIYF. For the CDR3, the DNA is TGTGCCAGCAGCATACGGAGCTCTGGAAACACCATATATTTT.

This sequence joins TRBV5-4 and TRBJ2-1; TRBD1 might be the D (6 bases). Germline V gene sequence: CDR1 SGHNT, CDR2 YYREEE (reference sequence). Deletions cut 4 bases from V and 3 bases from J, with 14 bases between. This CDR3 spans 15 amino acids. The CDR3 reads CASSGGQFVYNEQFF. As DNA, the CDR3 is TGTGCCAGCAGCGGCGGACAGTTTGTCTACAATGAGCAGTTCTTC.

The CDR3 sequence: CASSEITGYYGYTF. The CDR3 nucleotides are TGTGCCAGCAGTGAAATCACAGGGTACTATGGCTACACCTTC. This chain joins TRBV6-1 and TRBJ1-2; D may be TRBD1 (6 bases). Per the germline V gene, CDR1 is MNHNS and CDR2 is SASEGT. This CDR3 is built from 14 residues. Trimming removed 2 bases at V and 3 bases at J, with 10 bases between.

This rearrangement joins TRBV7-9 to TRBJ2-7; 8 nucleotides match TRBD1. CDR1 is SEHNR and CDR2 is FQNEAQ in the germline V gene (reference sequence). The CDR3 spans 15 residues. The J segment lost 0 bases and the V segment lost 5 bases, leaving 6 bases of the junction unmatched. The CDR3 loop is CASSAGQGFSYEQYF. DNA of the CDR3: TGTGCCAGCAGCGCCGGACAGGGTTTCTCCTACGAGCAGTACTTC.

The gene calls are TRBV9 and TRBJ2-1; D perhaps matches TRBD1 (5 bases). Germline V gene data show CDR1 as SGDLS and CDR2 as YYNGEE. CDR3 length equals 12 residues. The ends were cut back, 0 bases at V and 8 bases at J, with 6 bases in the middle. The CDR3 sequence: CASSVGGDEQFF. Here the CDR3 DNA reads TGTGCCAGCAGCGTAGGGGGCGATGAGCAGTTCTTC.

The V call is TRBV28, the J call TRBJ2-7; 8 bases fit TRBD2. From germline, CDR1 is MDHEN and CDR2 SYDVKM. This CDR3 region has 12 residues. V lost 9 bases and J lost 4; bases outside the gene matches: 5. CDR3 DNA: TGTGCCAGTGGGACTAGAAAGTACGAGCAGTACTTC. Translation gives CASGTRKYEQYF.

The chain uses TRBV2 and TRBJ1-1; 8 bases are shared with TRBD1. The junction had 4 bases not matched to a gene; V was cut back by 6 bases and J by 1 base. The germline gives CDR1 SNHLY, CDR2 FYNNEI. The CDR3 has 14 residues. The CDR3 loop reads CASRSQGANTEAFF. DNA for the CDR3: TGTGCCAGCAGGTCTCAGGGGGCGAACACTGAAGCTTTCTTT.

The V gene is TRBV11-2, the J gene TRBJ2-1, with 9 bases lining up with TRBD1. The CDR3 consists of 14 residues. Germline V lookup: CDR1 SGHAT, CDR2 FQNNGV. The V segment lost 5 bases and the J segment 4 bases; nucleotides outside the gene matches: 3. In nucleotides, the CDR3 is TGTGCCAGCAGCCCAGGGACAGGGTACAATGAGCAGTTCTTC. As protein: CASSPGTGYNEQFF.

The chain links TRBV7-9 to TRBJ1-2; perhaps TRBD1 as D (6 bases). Germline CDR1 and CDR2: SEHNR and FQNEAQ (reference sequence). The CDR3 extends over 13 amino acids. Deletions cut 2 bases from V and 6 bases from J, with 10 bases between. The CDR3 DNA is TGTGCCAGCAGCTTAAAGGGGGAAGATGGCTACACCTTC. Translation gives CASSLKGEDGYTF.

This chain joins TRBV29-1 and TRBJ2-2; 8 bases are a match to TRBD1. This CDR3 has 17 amino acids. Looked up from germline, CDR1 is SQVTM and CDR2 is ANQGSEA. Losses at the gene ends were 7 bases for V and 1 base for J; bases not matched to a gene: 14. CDR3 bases: TGCAGCGCTGTGTACCCGACAGGGGCCCGGAACACCGGGGAGCTGTTTTTT. This sequence encodes CSAVYPTGARNTGELFF.

This chain connects TRBV5-6 to TRBJ1-4; D gene unclear. The V end lost 1 base, the J end lost 6 bases, and 10 bases lay between the germline ends. Germline V gene lookup returns CDR1 SGHDT and CDR2 YYEEEE. The length of the CDR3 is 14 residues. The CDR3 sequence: CASSLLQNDEKLFF. CDR3 nucleotides: TGTGCCAGCAGCTTGTTACAAAACGATGAAAAACTGTTTTTT.

This clone came up once. CDR3 protein: CASSVDRGYVVQFF. The CDR3 nucleotides are TGTGCCAGCAGTGTGGACAGGGGGTATGTAGTGCAGTTCTTC. This chain connects TRBV6-1 to TRBJ2-1; 10 positions match TRBD1. Germline CDR1 MNHNS, CDR2 SASEGT. The V and J ends lost 4 bases and 12 bases, in that order; junction bases with no gene match: 9. This CDR3 comprises 14 residues.

The chain couples TRBV6-6 to TRBJ2-5; 9 nucleotides agree with TRBD1. The CDR3 runs to 14 residues. Germline loops: CDR1 MNHNY, CDR2 SVGAGI (reference sequence). The V gene end was trimmed by 5 bases and the J gene end by 5 bases; junction bases not matched to a gene: 6. The DNA for the CDR3 is TGTGCCAGCAGTCCCGGGACAGGGCTGGAGACCCAGTACTTC. Its translation: CASSPGTGLETQYF.

The chain combines TRBV9 with TRBJ2-3; no clear D. The CDR3 has 13 residues. V was trimmed by 0 bases and J by 2 bases, leaving 4 bases between them. The germline CDR1 and CDR2 sequences are SGDLS and YYNGEE. CDR3 bases: TGTGCCAGCAGCGTAGGAGTCACAGATACGCAGTATTTT. Encoded protein: CASSVGVTDTQYF.

The J gene is TRBJ1-2, the V gene TRBV6-6; the D gene is possibly TRBD1 (5 bases). Trimming took 2 bases from V and 3 from J, leaving 7 bases between them. Germline values: CDR1 MNHNY, CDR2 SVGAGI (reference sequence). The CDR3 has 13 residues. DNA of the CDR3: TGTGCCAGCAGTTACGGGGCGGACTATGGCTACACCTTC. Translating gives CASSYGADYGYTF.

The chain combines TRBV12-5 with TRBJ1-1, with D perhaps matching TRBD1 (5 bases). This CDR3 contains 13 residues. Germline V CDR1 and CDR2: LGHNT, FRNRAP. Trimming took off 3 bases at V and 4 bases at J, with 9 bases between the two ends. CDR3 bases: TGTGCTAGTGGTTTTGGGAGGGGCACTGAAGCTTTCTTT. This encodes CASGFGRGTEAFF.

The chain has TRBV5-1 and TRBJ1-2; D remains unclear. Germline-derived CDR1 and CDR2 are SGHRS and YFSETQ. The CDR3 covers 12 residues. Trimming took off 4 bases at V and 5 bases at J, with 9 bases between the two ends. CDR3 sequence: CASSITDYGYTF. The CDR3 DNA reads TGCGCCAGCAGCATCACAGATTATGGCTACACCTTC.

This chain connects TRBV9 to TRBJ2-5; D might be TRBD1 (5 bases). The CDR3 covers 15 residues. CDR1 SGDLS and CDR2 YYNGEE come from the germline V gene. With 6 bases removed from V and 2 bases from J, the gap between germline ends came to 17 bases. CDR3 in amino acids: CASTRTREAQETQYF. In DNA, the CDR3 is TGTGCCAGCACGCGAACCAGGGAAGCACAAGAGACCCAGTACTTC. The full variable domain, in which reference TRBV9 and TRBJ2-5 provide the parts outside the CDR3, is DSGVTQTPKHLITATGQRVTLRCSPRSGDLSVYWYQQSLDQGLQFLIQYYNGEERAKGNILERFSAQQFPDLHSELNLSSLELGDSALYFCASTRTREAQETQYFGPGTRLLVL.

In this sample, this clone turned up once. This chain joins TRBV5-1 and TRBJ2-3, with D tentatively TRBD2 (5 bases). The CDR3 consists of 17 residues. Trimming removed 6 bases from V and 3 bases from J, with 23 bases in between. Germline V lookup: CDR1 SGHRS, CDR2 YFSETQ. CDR3 in amino acids: CASKVVALALETDTQYF. Written as DNA, the CDR3 is TGCGCCAGCAAGGTCGTAGCGCTAGCTTTGGAGACAGATACGCAGTATTTT.